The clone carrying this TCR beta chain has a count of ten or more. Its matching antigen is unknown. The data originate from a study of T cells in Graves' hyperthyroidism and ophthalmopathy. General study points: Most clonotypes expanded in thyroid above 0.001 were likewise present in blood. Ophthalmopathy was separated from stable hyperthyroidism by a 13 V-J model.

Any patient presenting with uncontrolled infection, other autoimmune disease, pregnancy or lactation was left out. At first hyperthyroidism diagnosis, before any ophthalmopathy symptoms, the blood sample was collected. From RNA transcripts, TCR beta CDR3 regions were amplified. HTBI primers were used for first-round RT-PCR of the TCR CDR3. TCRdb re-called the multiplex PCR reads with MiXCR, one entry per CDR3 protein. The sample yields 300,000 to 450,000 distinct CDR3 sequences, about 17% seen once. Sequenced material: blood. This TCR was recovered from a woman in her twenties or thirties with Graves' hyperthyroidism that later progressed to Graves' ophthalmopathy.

Here the CDR3 reads CASSFTPGQWRWGQPQHF. Written as DNA, the CDR3 is TGTGCCAGCAGTTTCACTCCGGGACAGTGGAGATGGGGTCAGCCCCAGCATTTT. The chain has TRBV28 and TRBJ1-5; 7 bases are a match to TRBD1. V lost 3 bases to trimming and J lost 6 bases; unmatched junction nucleotides: 17. The germline V gene has CDR1 MDHEN and CDR2 SYDVKM. The CDR3 consists of 18 residues.